This TCR beta chain was identified during a study of blood T cell repertoires in COVID-19. Trimming removed 8 bases from V and 1 base from J; junction bases left unmatched: 4. This CDR3 is 14 amino acids long. Germline V gives CDR1 KGHSH, CDR2 LQKENI. The table came from immunoSEQ multiplex PCR; TCRdb's copy has only in-frame clones and leaves some out. This sample yields over 200,000 clones, of which 75% to 90% are seen a single time; roughly 2.3% belongs to the top ten. This TCR came from a man aged 25 to 45 who had recovered from COVID-19. Source material: peripheral blood. The V and J genes are TRBV18 and TRBJ1-4, with 7 bases that match TRBD1. The CDR3 coding sequence is TGTGCCAGCCCAAGACAGGGAACTAATGAAAAACTGTTTTTT. Protein product: CASPRQGTNEKLFF.